The rows below give T cell receptor beta chains drawn from one sample of a study of blood T cell repertoires in COVID-19. Assay used: immunoSEQ multiplex PCR; TCRdb lists only in-frame clones, some missing. The sample includes around 200,000 clones, 86% of them seen just once. Sequencing was performed on peripheral blood. These TCRs come from a man in his sixties or seventies with active or convalescent COVID-19. Both conserved end residues are part of each CDR3. Each record gives: clone size, J gene, V gene, D gene, CDR3 DNA, CDR3 protein. A D gene is named only where the DNA matches it firmly. Only some rows state a clone size, as once, few, many or a class for expanded clones.

.,TRBJ1-2,TRBV9,.,TGTGCCAGCAGCTCCTTAGGGGTAAACTATGGCTACACCTTC,CASSSLGVNYGYTF
.,TRBJ2-1,TRBV24-1,TRBD2,TGTGCCACCAGTGATTTACTAGCGGGAATATACAATGAGCAGTTCTTC,CATSDLLAGIYNEQFF
.,TRBJ1-1,TRBV19,.,TGTGCCAGTAGTATCCAAGGAACCGGGGACACTGAAGCTTTCTTT,CASSIQGTGDTEAFF
.,TRBJ1-1,TRBV7-8,TRBD1,TGTGCCAGCAGCTTAAGGGGACAGACGAACACTGAAGCTTTCTTT,CASSLRGQTNTEAFF
once,TRBJ2-4,TRBV2,TRBD2,TGTGCCAGCAGTGGGGGGGGAAACATTCAGTACTTC,CASSGGGNIQYF
.,TRBJ1-4,TRBV18,TRBD1,TGTGCCAGCTCCCAGAGCACAGGGGATGAAAAACTGTTTTTT,CASSQSTGDEKLFF
.,TRBJ1-2,TRBV27,TRBD1,TGTGCCAGTCGAGCCTTAGGGGGGACAGGGTATGGCTACACCTTC,CASRALGGTGYGYTF
.,TRBJ2-5,TRBV11-2,TRBD1,TGTGCCAGCAGCTTAGAGACAGGGGTGGCCCAGTACTTC,CASSLETGVAQYF
.,TRBJ1-1,TRBV7-3,.,TGTGCCAGCAGCTTTTCCGGGACACTGGAAGCTTTCTTT,CASSFSGTLEAFF
few,TRBJ1-3,TRBV18,.,TGTGCCAGCTCACCACGGCAGGTCTCTGGAAACACCATATATTTT,CASSPRQVSGNTIYF
.,TRBJ1-5,TRBV28,.,TGTGCCACTGCCGGGACAACCCCCGGAGGCAATCAGCCCCAGCATTTT,CATAGTTPGGNQPQHF
.,TRBJ1-4,TRBV9,.,TGTGCCAGCAGCGTAGGGGACACCTCAACTAATGAAAAACTGTTTTTT,CASSVGDTSTNEKLFF
.,TRBJ2-1,TRBV19,.,TGTGCCAGTAGTACCACAGGGAACTCCTACAATGAGCAGTTCTTC,CASSTTGNSYNEQFF
.,TRBJ1-2,TRBV2,.,TGTGCCAGCAGTGCGTCCCCCCGGTATGGCTACACCTTC,CASSASPRYGYTF
.,TRBJ1-3,TRBV29-1,.,TGCAGCGTTGAAGGCTCGGGGGCTGGAAACACCATATATTTT,CSVEGSGAGNTIYF
.,TRBJ2-2,TRBV19,TRBD2,TGTGCCAGTAGTATAAGAGGTAGCGGGGCAGACACCGGGGAGCTGTTTTTT,CASSIRGSGADTGELFF
.,TRBJ2-1,TRBV18,.,TGTGCCAGCTCACCAGCGGGATACGAGCAGTTCTTC,CASSPAGYEQFF
few,TRBJ1-6,TRBV7-6,TRBD1,TGTGCCAGCAGCTTAGCCCCGGGACAGGGGGATTCACCCCTCCACTTT,CASSLAPGQGDSPLHF
.,TRBJ2-1,TRBV20-1,TRBD2,TGCAGTAGCGGGAGCAACAATGAGCAGTTCTTC,CSSGSNNEQFF
.,TRBJ2-5,TRBV7-2,.,TGTGCCAGCAGCTCTATGGGGGGAAAAGAGACCCAGTACTTC,CASSSMGGKETQYF
.,TRBJ2-1,TRBV18,TRBD1,TGTGCCAGCTCACCCGGGACAGGGGAAAGGCAGTTCTTC,CASSPGTGERQFF
few,TRBJ1-4,TRBV4-2,.,TGTGCCAGCAGCCAAGATCCTACCGGTAATGAAAAACTGTTTTTT,CASSQDPTGNEKLFF
once,TRBJ1-2,TRBV5-1,.,TGCGCCAGCAGCTTAAGCTTTAGCGGCTACACCTTC,CASSLSFSGYTF
.,TRBJ1-4,TRBV2,.,TGTGCCAGCAACTACCCGGGACGGGGGAATGAAAAACTGTTTTTT,CASNYPGRGNEKLFF
.,TRBJ1-5,TRBV28,TRBD1,TGTGCCAGCAGTCCTAGGGACAGCCTCAATCAGCCCCAGCATTTT,CASSPRDSLNQPQHF
.,TRBJ2-5,TRBV5-4,.,TGTGCCAGCAGCTTGAAAGCGGGCCTAGGGGAGACCCAGTACTTC,CASSLKAGLGETQYF
once,TRBJ1-1,TRBV18,.,TGTGCCAGCTCACCGCAGGGTACAGGTGGAGCTTTCTTT,CASSPQGTGGAFF
.,TRBJ1-6,TRBV5-6,.,TGTGCCAGCAGCTTAGTGGGAGGGGCCCAATATAATTCACCCCTCCACTTT,CASSLVGGAQYNSPLHF
.,TRBJ1-1,TRBV10-3,.,TGTGCCATCAGTGAGTCGTCACTTGGAGCCCACACTGAAGCTTTCTTT,CAISESSLGAHTEAFF
.,TRBJ2-3,TRBV19,.,TGTGCCAGTAGTAGGCAGAGGAATACGCAGTATTTT,CASSRQRNTQYF
.,TRBJ1-6,TRBV11-1,.,TGTGCCAGCAGCCTGGGACAAAGCTCCTATAATTCACCCCTCCACTTT,CASSLGQSSYNSPLHF
.,TRBJ1-1,TRBV5-1,.,TGCGCCAGCAGCTTGGCCACGGGCGGGGGAACTGAAGCTTTCTTT,CASSLATGGGTEAFF
.,TRBJ1-2,TRBV28,.,TGTGCCAGCCAGACGTATGACAGAGACTATGGCTACACCTTC,CASQTYDRDYGYTF
.,TRBJ1-2,TRBV10-3,TRBD1,TGTGCCATCAGTGAGTCCCCAACAGGGGCAGCTAACTATGGCTACACCTTC,CAISESPTGAANYGYTF
.,TRBJ2-7,TRBV28,.,TGTGCCAGCAGGTCTTCTGACAGACCAGGGCAGTACTTC,CASRSSDRPGQYF
.,TRBJ1-6,TRBV12-2,.,TGTGCAAGTCGCCCCAGGGGGGCCCCTTATAATTCACCCCTCCACTTT,CASRPRGAPYNSPLHF
.,TRBJ1-1,TRBV4-3,.,TGCGCCAGCAGCCACCTCTCCTCGGTTGGGGGCATGAACACTGAAGCTTTCTTT,CASSHLSSVGGMNTEAFF
.,TRBJ1-2,TRBV2,TRBD1,TGTGCCAGCAGTGTACGGAGGGGGCTTGGCTACACCTTC,CASSVRRGLGYTF
.,TRBJ1-1,TRBV18,.,TGTGCCAGCTCGGAGGGCATGAACACTGAAGCTTTCTTT,CASSEGMNTEAFF
.,TRBJ2-7,TRBV27,.,TGTGCCAGCAGTTTAAGGGAGGGGGGGGTCTACGAGCAGTACTTC,CASSLREGGVYEQYF
.,TRBJ2-1,TRBV29-1,TRBD2,TGCAGCGTTGACCTCGGGCGGGGGAGCTCCTACAATGAGCAGTTCTTC,CSVDLGRGSSYNEQFF
.,TRBJ1-1,TRBV5-1,.,TGCGCCAGCAGCTTGATGGGACAAGAGAACACTGAAGCTTTCTTT,CASSLMGQENTEAFF
.,TRBJ1-2,TRBV5-6,.,TGTGCCAGCAGCTTCCGGGACTATGGCTACACCTTC,CASSFRDYGYTF
.,TRBJ2-1,TRBV9,TRBD2,TGTGCCAGCAGCCCTACTAGCGGGAGGGCTGGTGAGCAGTTCTTC,CASSPTSGRAGEQFF
.,TRBJ1-5,TRBV29-1,TRBD1,TGCAGCGTCGCCGGGACAGGGGGGCAGCCCCAGCATTTT,CSVAGTGGQPQHF
.,TRBJ1-4,TRBV6-2/TRBV6-3,.,TGTGCCAGCAGTTTCGAGAAGAATGAAAAACTGTTTTTT,CASSFEKNEKLFF
.,TRBJ2-5,TRBV6-6,TRBD1,TGTGCCAGCAGTCGGACAGGGAGACAAGAGACCCAGTACTTC,CASSRTGRQETQYF
.,TRBJ2-2,TRBV6-6,.,TGTGCCAGCATCGGGGAGGTGGTAGGGACCGGGGAGCTGTTTTTT,CASIGEVVGTGELFF
.,TRBJ2-2,TRBV7-3,TRBD2,TGTGCCAGCACCCGCGGGGGGGCCGGCAAGGAGCTGTTTTTT,CASTRGGAGKELFF
.,TRBJ1-5,TRBV7-8,.,TGTGCCAGCAGCTTAACCACGCGTCAGCCCCAGCATTTT,CASSLTTRQPQHF
.,TRBJ2-7,TRBV27,TRBD1,TGTGCCAGCAGTAACCAACCGGGACAGACTTACGAGCAGTACTTC,CASSNQPGQTYEQYF
.,TRBJ1-1,TRBV10-3,TRBD1,TGTGCCACCGCCGGGACAGGGATCCCGAGGGACACTGAAGCTTTCTTT,CATAGTGIPRDTEAFF
.,TRBJ1-4,TRBV11-2,.,TGTGCCAGCAGCTCGACAGGTTCATGGGAAAAACTGTTTTTT,CASSSTGSWEKLFF
.,TRBJ2-1,TRBV18,.,TGTGCCAGCTCACCAGGGTCGCGGAACTACAATGAGCAGTTCTTC,CASSPGSRNYNEQFF
.,TRBJ2-1,TRBV5-1,.,TGCGCCAGCAGCTCTCCTTCGACCGGGAGTTGGAATGAGCAGTTCTTC,CASSSPSTGSWNEQFF
.,TRBJ2-1,TRBV28,TRBD2,TGTGCCAGCAGTTTCCAAGCTAGCGGGAGGGCCGAGCAGTTCTTC,CASSFQASGRAEQFF
.,TRBJ2-4,TRBV10-3,TRBD1,TGTGCCATCAGTACCGGACAGGGTTTGACGAACATTCAGTACTTC,CAISTGQGLTNIQYF
.,TRBJ2-2,TRBV5-1,TRBD2,TGCGCCAGCAGCTTGACTAGCGGGAGCGTCGGGGAGCTGTTTTTT,CASSLTSGSVGELFF
once,TRBJ1-2,TRBV18,TRBD1,TGTGCCAGCTCACCTGGGACAGAGCTTCATGGCTACACCTTC,CASSPGTELHGYTF